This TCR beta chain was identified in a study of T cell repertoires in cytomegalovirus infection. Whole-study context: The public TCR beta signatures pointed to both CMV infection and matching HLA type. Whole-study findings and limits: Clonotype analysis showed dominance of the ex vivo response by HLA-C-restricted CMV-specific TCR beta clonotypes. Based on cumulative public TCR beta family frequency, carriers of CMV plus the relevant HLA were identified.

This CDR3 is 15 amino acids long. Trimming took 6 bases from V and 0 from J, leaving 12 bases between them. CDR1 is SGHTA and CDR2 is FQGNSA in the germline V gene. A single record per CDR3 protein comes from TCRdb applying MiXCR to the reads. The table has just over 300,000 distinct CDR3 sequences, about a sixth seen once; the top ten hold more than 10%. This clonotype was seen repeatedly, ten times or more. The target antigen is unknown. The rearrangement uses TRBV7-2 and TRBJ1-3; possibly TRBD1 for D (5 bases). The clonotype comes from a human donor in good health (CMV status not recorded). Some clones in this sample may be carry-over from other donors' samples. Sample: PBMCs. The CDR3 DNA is TGTGCCAGCAGAATGGACACTTACTCTGGAAACACCATATATTTT. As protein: CASRMDTYSGNTIYF. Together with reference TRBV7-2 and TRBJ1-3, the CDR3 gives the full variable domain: GAGVSQSPSNKVTEKGKDVELRCDPISGHTALYWYRQSLGQGLEFLIYFQGNSAPDKSGLPSDRFSAERTGGSVSTLTIQRTQQEDSAVYLCASRMDTYSGNTIYFGEGSWLTVV.